A selection of T cell receptor beta chains follows, all from one sample in a study of metastatic and nonmetastatic thyroid tumors. TCRdb re-processed the PCR reads through MiXCR. The sample has 25,000 to 30,000 clones, approximately 16% seen once. Sequencing was carried out using blood. These TCRs come from a female donor with papillary thyroid cancer or a benign thyroid nodule (not recorded which). Some clones in this sample may be carry-over from other donors' samples. CDR3s include the opening cysteine and the closing phenylalanine or tryptophan. The D gene is left open where the match is weak. Clone sizes are given selectively: once, few, many, or a class where the clone is expanded.

>TRBV30|medium-sized|TRBJ1-1|.
CAYSAEPNTEAFF
TGTGCCTACTCGGCAGAACCGAACACTGAAGCTTTCTTT
>TRBV29-1|few|TRBJ1-5|TRBD1
CSVAGQNHPQHF
TGCAGCGTTGCGGGACAGAATCATCCCCAGCATTTC
>TRBV30|many|TRBJ1-1|.
CAWTQYREEAFF
TGTGCCTGGACTCAATACAGGGAGGAAGCTTTCTTT
>TRBV6-1|many|TRBJ2-7|TRBD2
CASSKNRGTSGNEQYF
TGTGCCAGCAGTAAAAACCGCGGGACTAGCGGGAACGAGCAGTACTTC
>TRBV20-1|once|TRBJ2-7|.
CSARDVKASEEQYF
TGCAGTGCTAGAGATGTGAAGGCGTCGGAGGAGCAGTACTTC
>TRBV28|many|TRBJ1-2|.
CASRLGWGSHGYTF
TGTGCCAGCAGGCTCGGATGGGGCTCCCATGGCTACACCTTC
>TRBV29-1|many|TRBJ1-4|.
CSGRDSTNEKLFF
TGCAGCGGTAGGGATTCAACTAATGAAAAACTGTTTTTT
>TRBV6-1|.|TRBJ1-6|.
CASSREAENSPLHF
TGTGCCAGCAGTAGGGAGGCAGAAAATTCACCCCTCCACTTT
>TRBV12-3/TRBV12-4|few|TRBJ2-7|.
CASSIHGIEQYF
TGTGCCAGCAGTATACATGGAATTGAGCAGTACTTC
>TRBV6-1|many|TRBJ1-2|.
CASRPTVNYGYTF
TGTGCCAGCAGACCGACAGTTAACTATGGCTACACCTTC
>TRBV2|.|TRBJ1-1|.
CDTSLGYTEAFF
TGTGACACCTCACTGGGCTACACTGAAGCTTTCTTT
>TRBV20-1|many|TRBJ2-1|TRBD2
CGMDGLAGSPYNEQFF
TGCGGGATGGATGGACTAGCGGGGTCCCCATACAATGAGCAGTTCTTC
>TRBV3-1|.|TRBJ2-3|.
CASIGGTGWIADTQYF
TGTGCCAGCATCGGGGGCACGGGATGGATCGCAGATACGCAGTATTTT
>TRBV27|many|TRBJ1-5|TRBD1
CASSSLRQGETQPQHF
TGTGCCAGCAGTTCCCTTCGACAGGGGGAAACTCAGCCCCAGCATTTT
>TRBV15|many|TRBJ2-1|TRBD2
CATSRVATSRPSEQFF
TGTGCCACCAGCAGAGTTGCGACTAGCCGACCATCTGAGCAGTTCTTC
>TRBV2|many|TRBJ1-1|.
CASSETAHANTEAFF
TGTGCCAGCAGCGAGACGGCCCACGCGAACACTGAAGCTTTCTTT